A single sample is the source of the 19 T cell receptor beta chains below, sequenced in a study of CD8+ T cells in alopecia areata. cDNA prepared by RNA extraction and subsequent reverse transcription served as the template for sequencing. Sequencing was performed with immunoSEQ multiplex PCR; in TCRdb, only in-frame clones are kept and a portion is missing. Of nearly 200,000 clones listed, nearly 60% were seen once; the top ten hold 5.5%. Treatment reported: oral pan-JAK inhibitor, 5-10 mg twice daily. Sequencing was performed on CD4+ T cells sorted from blood, taken at week 24, from a patient treated with tofacitinib. These receptors were taken from a human donor with alopecia areata.

The chain has TRBV29-1 and TRBJ1-1, with TRBD1 as a possible D gene (6 bases). The CDR3 has 15 amino acids. V gave up 5 bases and J gave up 7 bases, with 23 bases separating them. The germline gives CDR1 SQVTM, CDR2 ANQGSEA. The CDR3 bases are TGCAGCGTTTTGATCACAGGGCCCCCCTGGGGTGAAGCTTTCTTT. Translating gives CSVLITGPPWGEAFF.

The chain joins TRBV2 to TRBJ1-4; D is possibly TRBD1 (6 bases). Germline V gene lookup returns CDR1 SNHLY and CDR2 FYNNEI. Deletions cut 7 bases from V and 8 bases from J, with 11 bases between. There are 12 residues in the CDR3. The CDR3 nucleotides are TGTGCCAGCAATCGGGGGGCCGAAAAACTGTTTTTT. Translation gives CASNRGAEKLFF.

This chain links TRBV29-1 with TRBJ2-1, with D uncertain. The V and J ends lost 3 bases and 5 bases respectively, with 14 bases between them. The germline gives CDR1 SQVTM, CDR2 ANQGSEA. This CDR3 contains 14 residues. The CDR3, as DNA: TGCAGCGTTGAGCACAAGCTCCTCGACAATGAGCAGTTCTTC. As protein: CSVEHKLLDNEQFF.

The rearrangement joins TRBV5-1 to TRBJ2-5; 11 bases are shared with TRBD2. The length of the CDR3 is 15 residues. J lost 5 bases, V lost 4 bases, and 7 bases had no gene match. The germline V gene encodes CDR1 SGHRS and CDR2 YFSETQ. The CDR3 protein is CASSDSGGAVETQYF. CDR3 sequence (DNA): TGCGCCAGCAGCGATAGCGGGGGGGCCGTTGAGACCCAGTACTTC.

V gene TRBV6-5 combines with J gene TRBJ2-2; TRBD1 agrees at 8 bases. CDR1 is MNHEY, CDR2 SVGAGI, per germline. CDR3 length: 16 amino acids. The junction had 6 bases not matched to a gene; V was cut back by 0 bases and J by 6 bases. The CDR3 sequence is CASSYSGTGPAGELFF. CDR3 DNA sequence: TGTGCCAGCAGTTACTCGGGGACAGGTCCCGCCGGGGAGCTGTTTTTT.

In this sample, this clone turned up a few times. The chain recombines TRBV7-2 with TRBJ1-4, with 9 bases lining up with TRBD1. The CDR3 has 14 residues. Germline loops: CDR1 SGHTA, CDR2 FQGNSA. With 1 base clipped from V and 7 bases from J, the junction kept 1 base outside the gene matches. CDR3 bases: TGTGCCAGCAGCTTAGGACAGGGGGGTGAAAAACTGTTTTTT. It is translated as CASSLGQGGEKLFF.

The chain couples TRBV7-2 to TRBJ1-4; tentative D call: TRBD1 (6 bases). Germline V gene sequence: CDR1 SGHTA, CDR2 FQGNSA. Trimming removed 5 bases at V and 3 bases at J, with 13 bases between. This CDR3 contains 15 residues. CDR3 bases: TGTGCCAGCAGCCTCGAACAGGGATCTAATGAAAAACTGTTTTTT. This translates into CASSLEQGSNEKLFF.

The chain is built from TRBV5-6 and TRBJ2-7; a weak D match, TRBD1 (5 bases). V lost 0 bases and J lost 5, with 9 bases in between. Germline V gene sequence: CDR1 SGHDT, CDR2 YYEEEE. This CDR3 is built from 13 residues. The CDR3 loop reads CASSLARVHEQYF. CDR3 DNA: TGTGCCAGCAGCTTGGCCAGGGTCCACGAGCAGTACTTC.

In its sample, this clone was seen a few times. This chain links TRBV4-3 with TRBJ2-5; no reliable D call. This CDR3 has 11 residues. Per germline, CDR1 LGHNA and CDR2 YSLEER. V gave up 4 bases and J gave up 5 bases, with 5 bases separating them. CDR3 DNA sequence: TGCGCCAGCAGCCTCGGTGAGACCCAGTACTTC. This gives the protein CASSLGETQYF.

The rearrangement joins TRBV5-1 to TRBJ2-5; D uncertain. This CDR3 has 11 amino acids. CDR1 SGHRS and CDR2 YFSETQ come from the germline V gene. Trimming took off 5 bases at V and 1 base at J, with 3 bases between the two ends. The CDR3 DNA reads as TGCGCCAGCAGATCCCAAGAGACCCAGTACTTC. Its protein is CASRSQETQYF.

The genes are TRBV4-1 and TRBJ2-2, with D perhaps matching TRBD1 (5 bases). CDR1 and CDR2 from the germline V gene are MGHRA and YSYEKL. The V end lost 4 bases, the J end lost 4 bases, and 16 bases lay between the germline ends. This CDR3 region has 16 residues. CDR3 DNA sequence: TGCGCCAGCAGCCGAAACCCGACAGAGATCACCGGGGAGCTGTTTTTT. This sequence encodes CASSRNPTEITGELFF.

This clone was found once. The chain recombines TRBV5-1 with TRBJ2-1, with D maybe TRBD2 (6 bases). V lost 4 bases to trimming and J lost 7 bases, with 12 bases between them. The germline V gene encodes CDR1 SGHRS and CDR2 YFSETQ. The CDR3 is 13 residues long. The CDR3 DNA reads TGCGCCAGCAGCGCATTGGCGGGGAATGAGCAGTTCTTC. Translated, it gives CASSALAGNEQFF.

This clone was observed once. This chain joins TRBV10-3 and TRBJ1-5; 8 nucleotides align to TRBD1. This CDR3 contains 13 residues. Germline CDR1 reads ENHRY; CDR2 reads SYGVKD. Trimming cost V 11 bases and J 7 bases; bases outside gene matches: 10. CDR3 protein: CASSGGREQPQHF. The CDR3 nucleotides are TGTGCCTCCTCAGGGGGCAGGGAGCAGCCCCAGCATTTT.

This clone turned up a few times. This chain uses TRBV29-1 with TRBJ2-1; D is uncertain. Trimming cost V 3 bases and J 0 bases, with 12 bases left between them. Germline values: CDR1 SQVTM, CDR2 ANQGSEA. CDR3 length equals 15 residues. The CDR3 region is CSVEVAVLSYNEQFF. In DNA form, the CDR3 reads TGCAGCGTTGAGGTTGCGGTTCTCTCCTACAATGAGCAGTTCTTC.

This clone has just one count. The V gene is TRBV7-2, the J gene TRBJ2-5, with D possibly TRBD1 on 5 matching bases. Trimming pared 0 bases from V and 3 bases from J, leaving 8 bases between. The germline V gene has CDR1 SGHTA and CDR2 FQGNSA. The CDR3 runs to 14 residues. CDR3 in amino acids: CASSLAGQKETQYF. CDR3 DNA: TGTGCCAGCAGCTTAGCGGGGCAAAAAGAGACCCAGTACTTC.

This clone was detected a few times. This CDR3 is also generated by other DNA sequences in the sample. The genes are TRBV5-1 and TRBJ2-2; D not certain. Trimming took 4 bases from V and 1 from J, leaving 5 bases between them. Germline V gene lookup returns CDR1 SGHRS and CDR2 YFSETQ. The CDR3 sequence is 13 residues long. CDR3 sequence (DNA): TGCGCCAGCAGCCTTCTGAACACCGGGGAGCTGTTTTTT. Its protein is CASSLLNTGELFF.

The chain joins TRBV20-1 to TRBJ2-7; D ambiguous. Germline CDR1 reads DFQATT; CDR2 reads SNEGSKA (reference sequence). The ends were cut back, 2 bases at V and 6 bases at J, with 8 bases in the middle. The CDR3 spans 11 residues. CDR3 DNA: TGCAGTGCTAGACCCGGCGTCGAGCAGTACTTC. Translating it yields CSARPGVEQYF.

J is TRBJ1-2 and V is TRBV4-1; 9 bases match TRBD1. Unmatched junction bases numbered 6, after V lost 4 bases and J lost 6 bases. Germline CDR1 reads MGHRA; CDR2 reads YSYEKL. This CDR3 spans 14 amino acids. This chain's CDR3 is CASSRPTGGDGYTF. In nucleotides, the CDR3 is TGCGCCAGCAGCCGTCCTACAGGGGGCGATGGCTACACCTTC.

The rearrangement joins TRBV2 to TRBJ2-1; 7 bases agree with TRBD2. This CDR3 has 15 amino acids. Losses at the gene ends were 6 bases for V and 10 bases for J; bases not matched to a gene: 15. Per the germline V gene, CDR1 is SNHLY and CDR2 is FYNNEI. The CDR3 region has the DNA TGTGCCAGCAGCGAATGGAGGACTACCGGGGGGGAGCAGTTCTTC. Protein product: CASSEWRTTGGEQFF.